This entry concerns a single T cell receptor beta chain. Its antigen remains unidentified. Per-nucleotide qualities are absent, and no much larger clonotype sits a single base away. The immunoSEQ Assay, a bias-controlled multiplex PCR, was used to amplify TCRbeta CDR3 regions from genomic DNA. Concerning the study's data processing: Within the assay, amplification of reference gene primers was used to estimate how many nucleated cells each sample contained. Sequence reads were collapsed and filtered to measure the absolute abundance of every unique TCRbeta CDR3 rearrangement. For each sample, productive Simpson clonality was calculated as the square root of Simpson's diversity index across productive rearrangements. TCRdb obtained this table from immuneACCESS and retained in-frame rearrangements with V and J assigned. These tables miss some clones; where compared with another copy, unresolved V genes account for less than half of the shortfall, and the remainder is unexplained. V and J calls and clone size are as listed in that table; D and trimming were resolved from the DNA. The sample has around 140,000 clones on record, around 81% of them singletons. 7% to 10% of the sample belongs to the ten largest clones.

CDR1 is given as SGHRS and CDR2 as YFSETQ, both from the germline V gene. V is clipped by 1 base and J by 8 bases, and the sequence between their germline boundaries is 18 bases long. Counted from cysteine to phenylalanine, this CDR3 has 16 amino acids. The read is trimmed to its CDR3 DNA, 48 bases read in frame from base 1. Collaborating institutions collected whole blood in K2EDTA tubes following their own protocols. For TCRbeta analysis, collaborators shipped samples as frozen whole blood, isolated PBMCs, or DNA extracted from either of those sample types. This sample is part of a study of blood T cell repertoires in COVID-19 (dated by TCRdb to the early 2020s). For the wider study: Samples from collaborators originated in the United States, Italy and Spain and spanned both the acute and convalescent phases of COVID-19. The prospective study material was composed of cDNA or gDNA derived from T cells, B-cell-depleted T cells, or PBMCs. The dataset comprised deeply sampled blood TCRbeta repertoires from subjects exposed to, actively infected with, or recovered from COVID-19. The repertoires were released in a freely available public database intended as a resource for research on the immune response to SARS-CoV-2. Samples were obtained from the ongoing ImmuneRACE study (first 160 participants) and from roughly 1,300 subjects provided by 6 global collaborators. Sample metadata almost always included a de-identified subject ID, COVID-19 status, age in years and sex. HLA class I and class II types, where available, came from metadata supplied by the sample provider rather than from assay-based typing. Paper-wide results and their limitations: The quantity of clinical and demographic metadata differed by source and by participant and was supplied without curation.

Input material: peripheral blood. The sequence was collected from a human donor in a cohort sampled during active COVID-19. Recombination connected TRBV5-1 to TRBJ1-4; a tentative D call is TRBD1 (5 bases match). In nucleotide form, the sequence is TGCGCCAGCAGCTTGAACCCAGTCCAGGGCGGAGAAAAACTGTTTTTT. This codes for CASSLNPVQGGEKLFF.